These T cell receptor beta chains were read from a single sample in a study of CD8+ T cells in alopecia areata. Data came from immunoSEQ multiplex PCR; TCRdb stores just in-frame clones and leaves some out. This sample carries approximately 210,000 clones, about three fifths of them seen once, and the ten largest clones take roughly 4.2%. The sequenced sample was CD4+ T cells sorted from blood, obtained at week 4, from a patient treated with tofacitinib. All receptors derive from a human donor with alopecia areata. CDR3s include the opening cysteine and the closing phenylalanine or tryptophan. D genes are given only for firm matches. Some rows have no size entry. The others give once, few or many, or a class for an expanded clone.

v_call: TRBV11-2
clone_size: NA
j_call: TRBJ1-6
d_call: TRBD1
cdr3_nt: TGTGCCAGCAGCCCTTATGGGTACCAGGGGGCTAATTCACCCCTCCACTTT
cdr3_aa: CASSPYGYQGANSPLHF

v_call: TRBV4-3
clone_size: NA
j_call: TRBJ2-7
d_call: NA
cdr3_nt: TGCGCCAGCAGCCAAATGCCGGTCGGGCGCTTCGAGCAGTACTTC
cdr3_aa: CASSQMPVGRFEQYF

v_call: TRBV29-1
clone_size: NA
j_call: TRBJ2-3
d_call: NA
cdr3_nt: TGCAGCGTTGAGAGGGGCCCAGATACGCAGTATTTT
cdr3_aa: CSVERGPDTQYF

v_call: TRBV4-3
clone_size: NA
j_call: TRBJ1-1
d_call: NA
cdr3_nt: TGCGCCAGCAGCCAAGATTCCGGAACCGCCTTGGGGGCTTTCTTT
cdr3_aa: CASSQDSGTALGAFF

v_call: TRBV27
clone_size: NA
j_call: TRBJ2-7
d_call: NA
cdr3_nt: TGTGCCAGTCGGGGAGCGGGACAAGCCTACGAGCAGTACTTC
cdr3_aa: CASRGAGQAYEQYF

v_call: TRBV14
clone_size: once
j_call: TRBJ1-2
d_call: NA
cdr3_nt: TGTGCCAGCAGCCGGGTAAACTATGGCTACACCTTC
cdr3_aa: CASSRVNYGYTF

v_call: TRBV29-1
clone_size: few
j_call: TRBJ2-3
d_call: NA
cdr3_nt: TGCAGCGTTGGGGTCGGGTCCAGCACAGATACGCAGTATTTT
cdr3_aa: CSVGVGSSTDTQYF

v_call: TRBV5-6
clone_size: NA
j_call: TRBJ2-4
d_call: NA
cdr3_nt: TGTGCCAGCAGCCAAGGTCCCTCCCTGGACATTCAGTACTTC
cdr3_aa: CASSQGPSLDIQYF

v_call: TRBV2
clone_size: NA
j_call: TRBJ2-2
d_call: TRBD1
cdr3_nt: TGTGCCAGCAGTCAAGACAGGGTGGGCGGGGAGCTGTTTTTT
cdr3_aa: CASSQDRVGGELFF

v_call: TRBV18
clone_size: once
j_call: TRBJ2-4
d_call: NA
cdr3_nt: TGTGCCAGCTCACCATCGGACAGCCGTCTCCCGTACTTC
cdr3_aa: CASSPSDSRLPYF

v_call: TRBV7-9
clone_size: NA
j_call: TRBJ2-2
d_call: TRBD2
cdr3_nt: TGTGCCAGCAGCCTCGGACTAGCGGGGTCCGGGGAGCTGTTTTTT
cdr3_aa: CASSLGLAGSGELFF

v_call: TRBV5-6
clone_size: NA
j_call: TRBJ1-3
d_call: NA
cdr3_nt: TGTGCCAGCAGCTCCACGGGGGCCGGAAACACCATATATTTT
cdr3_aa: CASSSTGAGNTIYF

v_call: TRBV18
clone_size: few
j_call: TRBJ1-2
d_call: NA
cdr3_nt: TGTGCCAGCTCACCGGCGGTTAACTATGGCTACACCTTC
cdr3_aa: CASSPAVNYGYTF

v_call: TRBV2
clone_size: few
j_call: TRBJ2-5
d_call: NA
cdr3_nt: TGTGCCAGCAGACTGGGCGGTGAGACCCAGTACTTC
cdr3_aa: CASRLGGETQYF

v_call: TRBV20-1
clone_size: few
j_call: TRBJ2-5
d_call: NA
cdr3_nt: TGCAGTGCTTGGTTTCAAGAGACCCAGTACTTC
cdr3_aa: CSAWFQETQYF

v_call: TRBV7-9
clone_size: many
j_call: TRBJ2-1
d_call: NA
cdr3_nt: TGTGCCAGCAGCTTAGGTGGGACCCCGTCCCCTGAGCAGTTCTTC
cdr3_aa: CASSLGGTPSPEQFF

v_call: TRBV7-2
clone_size: few
j_call: TRBJ1-1
d_call: NA
cdr3_nt: TGTGCCAGCAGCCCCCGGACAGTTAGGAACACTGAAGCTTTCTTT
cdr3_aa: CASSPRTVRNTEAFF

v_call: TRBV29-1
clone_size: NA
j_call: TRBJ2-2
d_call: NA
cdr3_nt: TGCAGCGTTGAACCACACGCGAACACCGGGGAGCTGTTTTTT
cdr3_aa: CSVEPHANTGELFF

v_call: TRBV18
clone_size: few
j_call: TRBJ1-3
d_call: NA
cdr3_nt: TGTGCCAGCTCACTAGGAGGGGGACCTGGAAACACCATATATTTT
cdr3_aa: CASSLGGGPGNTIYF

v_call: TRBV5-1
clone_size: NA
j_call: TRBJ2-3
d_call: NA
cdr3_nt: TGCGCCAGCAGCTTGGAGCCGGGGCAGGGAAGCACAGATACGCAGTATTTT
cdr3_aa: CASSLEPGQGSTDTQYF

v_call: TRBV29-1
clone_size: few
j_call: TRBJ2-1
d_call: NA
cdr3_nt: TGCAGCGCTCGTTCCACGGATGAGCAGTTCTTC
cdr3_aa: CSARSTDEQFF

v_call: TRBV4-2
clone_size: few
j_call: TRBJ1-6
d_call: NA
cdr3_nt: TGTGCCAGCAGCCTGATTATAAATCTTCGGAGCTCCTATAATTCACCCCTCCACTTT
cdr3_aa: CASSLIINLRSSYNSPLHF

v_call: TRBV30
clone_size: NA
j_call: TRBJ1-2
d_call: TRBD1
cdr3_nt: TGTGCCTGGAGTTGGGACAGGGAGAGGGGCTACACCTTC
cdr3_aa: CAWSWDRERGYTF

v_call: TRBV6-5
clone_size: NA
j_call: TRBJ2-1
d_call: NA
cdr3_nt: TGTGCCAGCAGTTATTCCCCCTTGTATGAGCAGTTCTTC
cdr3_aa: CASSYSPLYEQFF

v_call: TRBV10-3
clone_size: NA
j_call: TRBJ2-7
d_call: TRBD2
cdr3_nt: TGTGCCATCAGTCCAGCGGGGAGCTCCTACGAGCAGTACTTC
cdr3_aa: CAISPAGSSYEQYF

v_call: TRBV7-9
clone_size: few
j_call: TRBJ2-2
d_call: TRBD1
cdr3_nt: TGTGCCAGCAGCCTCGACAGGGGCACCGGGGAGCTGTTTTTT
cdr3_aa: CASSLDRGTGELFF

v_call: TRBV6-6
clone_size: few
j_call: TRBJ1-1
d_call: NA
cdr3_nt: TGTGCCAGCAGTTACCTTGAGGAGAACACTGAAGCTTTCTTT
cdr3_aa: CASSYLEENTEAFF

v_call: TRBV7-9
clone_size: few
j_call: TRBJ1-1
d_call: TRBD1
cdr3_nt: TGTGCCAGCAGCTTAGGTGACCAGGGGGTATCGATGAACACTGAAGCTTTCTTT
cdr3_aa: CASSLGDQGVSMNTEAFF

v_call: TRBV29-1
clone_size: NA
j_call: TRBJ2-3
d_call: TRBD1
cdr3_nt: TGCAGCGTTCAAGGACAGGGGGGTGCCGATACGCAGTATTTT
cdr3_aa: CSVQGQGGADTQYF

v_call: TRBV7-3
clone_size: NA
j_call: TRBJ1-6
d_call: NA
cdr3_nt: TGTGCCAGCAGCTTACGTTGGTGGGATTCACCCCTCCACTTT
cdr3_aa: CASSLRWWDSPLHF

v_call: TRBV5-1
clone_size: NA
j_call: TRBJ2-3
d_call: NA
cdr3_nt: TGCGCCAGCAGCTTTGACAAGGAGCAGTATTTT
cdr3_aa: CASSFDKEQYF

v_call: TRBV5-1
clone_size: NA
j_call: TRBJ1-2
d_call: TRBD1
cdr3_nt: TGCGCCAGCAGCCGACGACAGGGGGGCGGCTACACCTTC
cdr3_aa: CASSRRQGGGYTF

v_call: TRBV23-1
clone_size: NA
j_call: TRBJ1-2
d_call: NA
cdr3_nt: TGCGCCAGCAGTCACCCCATCCAGGTCGTGGACTATGGCTACACCTTC
cdr3_aa: CASSHPIQVVDYGYTF

v_call: TRBV15
clone_size: NA
j_call: TRBJ2-4
d_call: NA
cdr3_nt: TGTGCCACCAGCAGGGTCTTCGCAGGCGGGAACATTCAGTACTTC
cdr3_aa: CATSRVFAGGNIQYF

v_call: TRBV30
clone_size: NA
j_call: TRBJ2-7
d_call: NA
cdr3_nt: TGTGCCTGGAGGAGTGCCTTTGGGGGGATCCACGAGCAGTACTTC
cdr3_aa: CAWRSAFGGIHEQYF

v_call: TRBV15
clone_size: NA
j_call: TRBJ2-7
d_call: NA
cdr3_nt: TGTGCCACCAGCAGAGATAAGATCGACAGCCTTCGCTCCTACGAGCAGTACTTC
cdr3_aa: CATSRDKIDSLRSYEQYF

v_call: TRBV30
clone_size: once
j_call: TRBJ1-5
d_call: TRBD1
cdr3_nt: TGTGCCTGGGGAAGGGGACAGGGAGGACAGCCCCAGCATTTT
cdr3_aa: CAWGRGQGGQPQHF

v_call: TRBV5-4
clone_size: NA
j_call: TRBJ1-1
d_call: NA
cdr3_nt: TGTGCCAGCAGCTTCGGTGGAATGAACACTGAAGCTTTCTTT
cdr3_aa: CASSFGGMNTEAFF